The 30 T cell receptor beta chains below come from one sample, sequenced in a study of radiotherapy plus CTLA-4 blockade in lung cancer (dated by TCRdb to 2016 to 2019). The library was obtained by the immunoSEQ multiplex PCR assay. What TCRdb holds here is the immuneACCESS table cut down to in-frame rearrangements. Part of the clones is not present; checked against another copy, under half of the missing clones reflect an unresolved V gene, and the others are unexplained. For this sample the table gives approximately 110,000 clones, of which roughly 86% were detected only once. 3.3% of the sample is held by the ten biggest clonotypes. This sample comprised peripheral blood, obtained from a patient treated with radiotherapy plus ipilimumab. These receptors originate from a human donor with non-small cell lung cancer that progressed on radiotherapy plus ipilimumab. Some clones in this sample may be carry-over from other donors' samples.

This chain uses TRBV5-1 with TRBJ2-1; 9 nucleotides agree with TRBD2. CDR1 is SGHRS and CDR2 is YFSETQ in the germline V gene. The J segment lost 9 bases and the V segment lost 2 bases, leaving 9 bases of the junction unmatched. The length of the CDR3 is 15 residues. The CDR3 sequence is CASSFGVAGVGEQFF. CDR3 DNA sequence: TGCGCCAGCAGCTTTGGGGTAGCGGGGGTCGGTGAGCAGTTCTTC.

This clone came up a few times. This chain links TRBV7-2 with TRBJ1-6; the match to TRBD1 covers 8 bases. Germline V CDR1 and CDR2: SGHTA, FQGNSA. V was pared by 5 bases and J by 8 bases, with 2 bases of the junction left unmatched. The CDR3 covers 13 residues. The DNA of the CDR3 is TGTGCCAGCAGCCCGGGACAGGATTCACCCCTCCACTTT. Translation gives CASSPGQDSPLHF.

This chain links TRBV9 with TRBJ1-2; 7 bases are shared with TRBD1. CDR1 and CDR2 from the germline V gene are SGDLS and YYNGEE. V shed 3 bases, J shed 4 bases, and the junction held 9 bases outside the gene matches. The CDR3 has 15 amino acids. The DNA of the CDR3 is TGTGCCAGCAGCGCCCGGGACAGTGCACCCTATGGCTACACCTTC. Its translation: CASSARDSAPYGYTF.

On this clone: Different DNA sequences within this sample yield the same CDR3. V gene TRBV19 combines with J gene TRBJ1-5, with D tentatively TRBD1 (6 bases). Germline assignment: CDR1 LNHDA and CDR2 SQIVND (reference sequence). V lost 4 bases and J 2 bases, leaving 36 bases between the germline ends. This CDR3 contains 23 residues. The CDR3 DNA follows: TGTGCCAGTAGTACCGCCTTCTTTAGGGGGTTTCACTTCGAGGGGGGGGGCAATCAGCCCCAGCATTTT. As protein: CASSTAFFRGFHFEGGGNQPQHF.

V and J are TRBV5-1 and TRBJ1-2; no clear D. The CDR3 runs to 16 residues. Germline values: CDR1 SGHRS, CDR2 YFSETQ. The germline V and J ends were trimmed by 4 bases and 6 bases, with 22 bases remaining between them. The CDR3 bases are TGCGCCAGCAGCCCTGGAGGCCATTCCGGTGGGGATGGCTACACCTTC. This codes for CASSPGGHSGGDGYTF. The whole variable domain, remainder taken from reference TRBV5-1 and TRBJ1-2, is KAGVTQTPRYLIKTRGQQVTLSCSPISGHRSVSWYQQTPGQGLQFLFEYFSETQRNKGNFPGRFSGRQFSNSRSEMNVSTLELGDSALYLCASSPGGHSGGDGYTFGSGTRLTVV.

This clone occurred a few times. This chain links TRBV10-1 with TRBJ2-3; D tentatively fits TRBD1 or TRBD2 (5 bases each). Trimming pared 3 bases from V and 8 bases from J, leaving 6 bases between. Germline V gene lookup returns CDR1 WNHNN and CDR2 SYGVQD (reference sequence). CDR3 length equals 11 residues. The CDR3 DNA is TGCGCCAGCAGTGATGGGGGTACGCAGTATTTT. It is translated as CASSDGGTQYF.

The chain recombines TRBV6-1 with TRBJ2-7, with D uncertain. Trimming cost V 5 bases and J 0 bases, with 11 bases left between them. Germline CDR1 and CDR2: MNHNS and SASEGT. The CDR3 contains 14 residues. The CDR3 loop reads CASSHHQVSYEQYF. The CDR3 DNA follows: TGTGCCAGCAGTCACCACCAGGTCTCCTACGAGCAGTACTTC.

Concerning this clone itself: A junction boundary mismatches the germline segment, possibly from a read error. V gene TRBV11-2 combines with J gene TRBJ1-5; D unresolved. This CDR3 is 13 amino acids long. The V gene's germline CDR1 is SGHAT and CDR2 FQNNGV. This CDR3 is CASSSAGGSPPYF. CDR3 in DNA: TGTGCCAGCAGCTCAGCCGGTGGCAGTCCTCCGTATTTT.

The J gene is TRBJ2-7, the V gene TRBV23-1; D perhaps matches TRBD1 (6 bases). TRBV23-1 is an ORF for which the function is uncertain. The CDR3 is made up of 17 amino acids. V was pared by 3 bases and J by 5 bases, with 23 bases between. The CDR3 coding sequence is TGCGCCAGCAGTCAGACAGGCGTACCCCCTCTGTGCGACGAGCAGTACTTC. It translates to CASSQTGVPPLCDEQYF.

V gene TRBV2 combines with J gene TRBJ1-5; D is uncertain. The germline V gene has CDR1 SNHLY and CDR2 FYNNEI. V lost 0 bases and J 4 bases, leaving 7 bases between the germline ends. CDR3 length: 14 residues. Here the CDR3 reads CASSEADRNQPQHF. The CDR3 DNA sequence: TGTGCCAGCAGTGAAGCGGACCGTAATCAGCCCCAGCATTTT.

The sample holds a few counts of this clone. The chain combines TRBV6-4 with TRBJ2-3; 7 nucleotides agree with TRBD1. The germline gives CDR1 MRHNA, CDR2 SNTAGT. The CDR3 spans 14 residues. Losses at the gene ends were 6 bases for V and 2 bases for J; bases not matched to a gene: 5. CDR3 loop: CASSSQGFTDTQYF. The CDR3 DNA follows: TGTGCCAGCAGCTCACAGGGGTTCACAGATACGCAGTATTTT.

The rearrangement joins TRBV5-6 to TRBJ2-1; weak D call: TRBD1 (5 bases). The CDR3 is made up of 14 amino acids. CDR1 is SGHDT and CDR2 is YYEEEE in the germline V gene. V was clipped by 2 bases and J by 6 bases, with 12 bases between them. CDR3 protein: CASSLVGRVNEQFF. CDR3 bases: TGTGCCAGCAGCTTAGTAGGCAGGGTCAATGAGCAGTTCTTC. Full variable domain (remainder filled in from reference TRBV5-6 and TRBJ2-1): DAGVTQSPTHLIKTRGQQVTLRCSPKSGHDTVSWYQQALGQGPQFIFQYYEEEERQRGNFPDRFSGHQFPNYSSELNVNALLLGDSALYLCASSLVGRVNEQFFGPGTRLTVL.

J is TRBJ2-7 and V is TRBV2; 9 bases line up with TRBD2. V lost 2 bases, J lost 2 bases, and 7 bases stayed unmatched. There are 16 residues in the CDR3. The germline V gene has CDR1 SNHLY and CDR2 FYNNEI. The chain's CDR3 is CASSEMGGGAPYEQYF. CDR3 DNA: TGTGCCAGCAGTGAAATGGGCGGGGGGGCCCCCTACGAGCAGTACTTC.

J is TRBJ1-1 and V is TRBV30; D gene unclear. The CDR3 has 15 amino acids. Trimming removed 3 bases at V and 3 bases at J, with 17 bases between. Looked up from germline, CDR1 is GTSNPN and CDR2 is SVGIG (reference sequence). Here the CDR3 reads CAWRALLFYHTEAFF. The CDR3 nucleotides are TGTGCCTGGAGGGCGTTATTGTTTTATCACACTGAAGCTTTCTTT.

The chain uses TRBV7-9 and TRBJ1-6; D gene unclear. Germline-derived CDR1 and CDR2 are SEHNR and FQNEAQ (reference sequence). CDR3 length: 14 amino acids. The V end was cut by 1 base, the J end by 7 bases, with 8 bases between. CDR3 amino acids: CASSLGSQNSPLHF. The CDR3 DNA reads TGTGCCAGCAGCTTAGGGTCGCAGAATTCACCCCTCCACTTT.

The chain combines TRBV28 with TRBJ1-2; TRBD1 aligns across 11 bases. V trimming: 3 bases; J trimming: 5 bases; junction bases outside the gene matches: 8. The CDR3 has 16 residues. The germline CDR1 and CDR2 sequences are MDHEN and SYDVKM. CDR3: CASSLDRGRSLYGYTF. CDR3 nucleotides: TGTGCCAGCAGTTTGGACAGGGGGCGTTCTTTGTATGGCTACACCTTC.

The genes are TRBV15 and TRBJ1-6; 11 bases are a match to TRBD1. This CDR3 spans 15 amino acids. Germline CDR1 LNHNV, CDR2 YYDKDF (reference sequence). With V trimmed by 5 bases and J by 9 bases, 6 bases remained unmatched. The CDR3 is CATSGTGGVGSPLHF. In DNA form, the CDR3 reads TGTGCCACCAGCGGGACAGGGGGGGTCGGTTCACCCCTCCACTTT.

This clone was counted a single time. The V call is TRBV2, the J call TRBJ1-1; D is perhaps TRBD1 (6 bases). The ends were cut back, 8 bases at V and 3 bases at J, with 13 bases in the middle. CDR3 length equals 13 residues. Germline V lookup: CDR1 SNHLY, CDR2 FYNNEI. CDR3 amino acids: CASGGGRYTEAFF. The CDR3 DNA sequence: TGTGCCAGCGGGGGCGGGCGTTACACTGAAGCTTTCTTT.

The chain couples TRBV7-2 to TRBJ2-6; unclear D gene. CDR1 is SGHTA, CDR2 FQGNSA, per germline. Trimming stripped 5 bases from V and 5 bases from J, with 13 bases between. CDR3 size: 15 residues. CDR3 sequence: CASSAFLLWANVLTF. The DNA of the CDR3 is TGTGCCAGCAGCGCCTTCCTATTATGGGCCAACGTCCTGACTTTC.

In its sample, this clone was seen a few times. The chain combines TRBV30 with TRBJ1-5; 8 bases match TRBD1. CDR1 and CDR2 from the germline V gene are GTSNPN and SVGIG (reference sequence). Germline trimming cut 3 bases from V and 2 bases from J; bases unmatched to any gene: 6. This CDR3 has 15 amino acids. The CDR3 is CAWRRQGAGNQPQHF. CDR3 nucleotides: TGTGCCTGGAGACGTCAGGGGGCTGGCAATCAGCCCCAGCATTTT.

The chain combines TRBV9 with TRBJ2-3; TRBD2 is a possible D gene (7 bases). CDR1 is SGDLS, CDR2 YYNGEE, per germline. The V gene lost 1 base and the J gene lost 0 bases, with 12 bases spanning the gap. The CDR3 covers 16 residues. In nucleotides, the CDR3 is TGTGCCAGCAGCGTAAGGGGGGGAACTAGCACAGATACGCAGTATTTT. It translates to CASSVRGGTSTDTQYF.

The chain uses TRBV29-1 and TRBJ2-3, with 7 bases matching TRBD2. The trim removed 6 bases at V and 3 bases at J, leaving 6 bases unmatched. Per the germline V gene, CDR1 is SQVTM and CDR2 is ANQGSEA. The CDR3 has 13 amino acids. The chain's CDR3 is CSVPGGVTDTQYF. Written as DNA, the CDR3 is TGCAGCGTACCGGGGGGAGTGACAGATACGCAGTATTTT.

In nucleotides, the CDR3 is TGTGCCAGCAGTTATGTTGGCGGGATAGATACGCAGTATTTT. Translation: CASSYVGGIDTQYF. V and J are TRBV6-6 and TRBJ2-3; a weak D match, TRBD2 (6 bases). The CDR3 length is 14 residues. Per germline, CDR1 MNHNY and CDR2 SVGAGI (reference sequence). The V end was cut by 3 bases, the J end by 5 bases, with 12 bases between.

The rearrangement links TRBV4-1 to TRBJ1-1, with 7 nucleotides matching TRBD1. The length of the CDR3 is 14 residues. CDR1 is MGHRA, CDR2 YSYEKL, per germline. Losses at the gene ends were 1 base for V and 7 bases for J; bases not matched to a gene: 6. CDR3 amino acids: CASSQAGRGNEAFF. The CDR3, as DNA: TGCGCCAGCAGCCAAGCGGGCAGGGGGAATGAAGCTTTCTTT.

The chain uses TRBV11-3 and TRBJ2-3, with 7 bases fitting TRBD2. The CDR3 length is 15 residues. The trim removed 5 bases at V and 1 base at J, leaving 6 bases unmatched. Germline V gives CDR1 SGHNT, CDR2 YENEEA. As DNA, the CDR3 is TGTGCCAGCAGCGCCGGGGGGTGGGGCACAGATACGCAGTATTTT. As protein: CASSAGGWGTDTQYF.

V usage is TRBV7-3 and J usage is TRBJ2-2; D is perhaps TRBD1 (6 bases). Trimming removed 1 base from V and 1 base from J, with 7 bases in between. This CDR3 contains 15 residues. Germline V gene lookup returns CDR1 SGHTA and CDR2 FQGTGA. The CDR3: CASSLIGGNTGELFF. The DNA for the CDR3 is TGTGCCAGCAGCTTAATAGGGGGGAACACCGGGGAGCTGTTTTTT.

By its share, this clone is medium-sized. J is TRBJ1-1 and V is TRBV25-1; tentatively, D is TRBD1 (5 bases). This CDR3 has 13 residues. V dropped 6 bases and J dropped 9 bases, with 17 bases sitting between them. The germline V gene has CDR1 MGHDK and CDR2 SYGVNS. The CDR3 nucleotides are TGTGCCAGCAGAGGAGGGGACGCGCTTCAAGCTTTCTTT. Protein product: CASRGGDALQAFF.

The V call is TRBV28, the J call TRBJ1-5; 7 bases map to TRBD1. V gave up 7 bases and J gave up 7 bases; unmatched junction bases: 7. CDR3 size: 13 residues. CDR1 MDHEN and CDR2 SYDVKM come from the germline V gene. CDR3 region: CASIQGGDQPQHF. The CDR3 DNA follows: TGTGCCAGCATCCAGGGGGGAGACCAGCCCCAGCATTTT.

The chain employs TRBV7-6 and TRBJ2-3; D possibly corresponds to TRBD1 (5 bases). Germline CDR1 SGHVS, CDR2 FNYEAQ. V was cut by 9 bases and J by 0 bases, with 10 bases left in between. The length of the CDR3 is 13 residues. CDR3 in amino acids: CASKRGSTDTQYF. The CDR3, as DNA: TGTGCCAGTAAAAGGGGTAGCACAGATACGCAGTATTTT. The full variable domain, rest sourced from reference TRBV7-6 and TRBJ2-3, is GAGVSQSPRYKVTKRGQDVALRCDPISGHVSLYWYRQALGQGPEFLTYFNYEAQQDKSGLPNDRFSAERPEGSISTLTIQRTEQRDSAMYRCASKRGSTDTQYFGPGTRLTVL.

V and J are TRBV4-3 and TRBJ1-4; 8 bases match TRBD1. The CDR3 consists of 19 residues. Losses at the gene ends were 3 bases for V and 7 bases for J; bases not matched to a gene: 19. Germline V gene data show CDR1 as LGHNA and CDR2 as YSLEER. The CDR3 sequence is CASSQESPGWAGGSEKLFF. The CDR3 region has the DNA TGCGCCAGCAGCCAGGAGTCTCCGGGTTGGGCAGGGGGCTCTGAAAAACTGTTTTTT.